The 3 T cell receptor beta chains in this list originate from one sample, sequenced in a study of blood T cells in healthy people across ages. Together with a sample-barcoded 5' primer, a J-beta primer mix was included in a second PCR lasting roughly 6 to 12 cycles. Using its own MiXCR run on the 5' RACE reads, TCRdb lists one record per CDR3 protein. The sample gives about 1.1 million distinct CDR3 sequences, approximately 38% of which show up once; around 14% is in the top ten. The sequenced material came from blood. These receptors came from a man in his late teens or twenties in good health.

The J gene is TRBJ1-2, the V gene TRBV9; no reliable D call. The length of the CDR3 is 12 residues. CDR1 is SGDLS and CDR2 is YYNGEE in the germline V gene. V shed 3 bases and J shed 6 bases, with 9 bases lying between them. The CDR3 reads CASSEPKDGYTF. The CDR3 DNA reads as TGTGCCAGCAGCGAGCCGAAGGATGGCTACACCTTC. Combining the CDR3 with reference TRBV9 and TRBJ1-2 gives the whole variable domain DSGVTQTPKHLITATGQRVTLRCSPRSGDLSVYWYQQSLDQGLQFLIQYYNGEERAKGNILERFSAQQFPDLHSELNLSSLELGDSALYFCASSEPKDGYTFGSGTRLTVV.

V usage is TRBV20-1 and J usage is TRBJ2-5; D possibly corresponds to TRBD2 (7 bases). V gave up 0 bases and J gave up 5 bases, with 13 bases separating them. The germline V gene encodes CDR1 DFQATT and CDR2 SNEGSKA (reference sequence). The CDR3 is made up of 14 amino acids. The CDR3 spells CSARDPGGRETQYF. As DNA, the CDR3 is TGCAGTGCTAGAGATCCGGGGGGCAGGGAGACCCAGTACTTC.

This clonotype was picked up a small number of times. The CDR3 DNA reads TGTGCCACCAGCAGAGGTCGATTCCAAGAGACCCAGTACTTC. Its protein product is CATSRGRFQETQYF. The chain couples TRBV15 to TRBJ2-5; no clear D. V dropped 1 base and J dropped 1 base, with 7 bases sitting between them. CDR3 length: 14 residues. The V gene's germline CDR1 is LNHNV and CDR2 YYDKDF (reference sequence).